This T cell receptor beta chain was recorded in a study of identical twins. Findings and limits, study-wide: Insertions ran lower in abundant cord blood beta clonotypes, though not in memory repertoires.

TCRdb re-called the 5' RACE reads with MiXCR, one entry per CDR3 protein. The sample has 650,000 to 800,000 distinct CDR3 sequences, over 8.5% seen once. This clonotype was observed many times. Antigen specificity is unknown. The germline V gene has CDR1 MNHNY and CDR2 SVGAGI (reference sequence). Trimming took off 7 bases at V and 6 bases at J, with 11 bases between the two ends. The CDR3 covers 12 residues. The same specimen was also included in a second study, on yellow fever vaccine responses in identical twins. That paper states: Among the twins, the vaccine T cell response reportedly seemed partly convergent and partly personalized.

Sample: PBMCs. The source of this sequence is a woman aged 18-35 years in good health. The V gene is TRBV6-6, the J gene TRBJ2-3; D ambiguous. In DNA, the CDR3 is TGTGCCAGCACTTCCTACTCTGATACGCAGTATTTT. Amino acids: CASTSYSDTQYF.